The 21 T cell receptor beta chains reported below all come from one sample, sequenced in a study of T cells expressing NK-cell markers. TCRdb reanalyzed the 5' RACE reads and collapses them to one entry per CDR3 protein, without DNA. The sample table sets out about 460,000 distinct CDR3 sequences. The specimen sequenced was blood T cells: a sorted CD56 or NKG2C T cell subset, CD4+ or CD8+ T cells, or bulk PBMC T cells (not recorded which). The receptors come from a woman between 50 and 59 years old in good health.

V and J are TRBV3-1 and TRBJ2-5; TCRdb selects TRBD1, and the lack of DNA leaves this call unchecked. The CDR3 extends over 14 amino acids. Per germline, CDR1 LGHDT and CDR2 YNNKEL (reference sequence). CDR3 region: CASSQSQGKETQYF.

This chain's CDR3 is CASSLGGTASYEQYF. V gene TRBV5-1 combines with J gene TRBJ2-7; TCRdb calls TRBD1, which cannot be checked without DNA. Germline V gene data show CDR1 as SGHRS and CDR2 as YFSETQ. The CDR3 consists of 15 residues.

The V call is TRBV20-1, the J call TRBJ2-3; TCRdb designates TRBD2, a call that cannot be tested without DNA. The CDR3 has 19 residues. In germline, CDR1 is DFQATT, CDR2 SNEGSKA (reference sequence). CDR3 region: CSARASGTSGRVDTDTQYF.

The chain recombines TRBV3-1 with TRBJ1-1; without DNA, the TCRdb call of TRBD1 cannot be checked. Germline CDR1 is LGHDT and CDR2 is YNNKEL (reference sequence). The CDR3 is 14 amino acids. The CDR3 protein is CASSQTNRGTEAFF.

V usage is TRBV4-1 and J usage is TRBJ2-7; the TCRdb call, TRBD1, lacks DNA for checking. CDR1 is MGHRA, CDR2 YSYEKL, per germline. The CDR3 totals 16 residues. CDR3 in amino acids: CASSQDPGQIMYEQYF.

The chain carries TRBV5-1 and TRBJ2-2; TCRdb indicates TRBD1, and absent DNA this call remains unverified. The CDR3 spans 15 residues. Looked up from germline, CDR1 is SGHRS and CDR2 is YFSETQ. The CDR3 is CASGQRQGVAGELFF.

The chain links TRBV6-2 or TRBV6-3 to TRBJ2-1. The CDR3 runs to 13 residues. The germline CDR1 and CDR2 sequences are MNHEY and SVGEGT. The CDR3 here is CASRTDPNNEQFF.

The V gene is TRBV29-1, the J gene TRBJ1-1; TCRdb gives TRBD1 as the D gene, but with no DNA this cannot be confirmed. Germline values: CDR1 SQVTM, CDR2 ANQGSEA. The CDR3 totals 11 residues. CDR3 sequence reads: CSVGGQREAFF.

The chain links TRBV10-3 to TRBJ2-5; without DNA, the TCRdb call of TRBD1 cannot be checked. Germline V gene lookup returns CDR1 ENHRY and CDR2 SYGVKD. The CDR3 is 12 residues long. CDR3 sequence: CATGQGVETQYF.

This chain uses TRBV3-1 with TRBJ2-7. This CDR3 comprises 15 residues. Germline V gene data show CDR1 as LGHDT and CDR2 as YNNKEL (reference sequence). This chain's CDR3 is CASSPLGEVGNEQYF.

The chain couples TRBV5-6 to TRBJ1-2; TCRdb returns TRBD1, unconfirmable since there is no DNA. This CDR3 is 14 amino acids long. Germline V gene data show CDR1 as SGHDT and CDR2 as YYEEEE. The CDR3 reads CASSFGGAYYGYTF.

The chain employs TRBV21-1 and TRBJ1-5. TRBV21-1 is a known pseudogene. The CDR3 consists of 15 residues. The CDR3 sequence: CASSKEGFSNQPQHF.

This CDR3 reads CASSRRLGGRTDTQYF. The V call is TRBV3-1, the J call TRBJ2-3; without DNA, the TCRdb call of TRBD2 cannot be checked. The germline V gene has CDR1 LGHDT and CDR2 YNNKEL (reference sequence). This CDR3 is built from 16 residues.

The CDR3 is CASSYPTGQTREQYF. The chain recombines TRBV6-5 with TRBJ2-7; the TCRdb call, TRBD1, lacks DNA for checking. The CDR3 is made up of 15 amino acids. Germline loops: CDR1 MNHEY, CDR2 SVGAGI.

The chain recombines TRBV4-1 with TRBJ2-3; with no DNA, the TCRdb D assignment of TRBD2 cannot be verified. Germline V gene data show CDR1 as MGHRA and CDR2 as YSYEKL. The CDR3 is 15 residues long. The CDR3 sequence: CASSQEGTSGDTQYF.

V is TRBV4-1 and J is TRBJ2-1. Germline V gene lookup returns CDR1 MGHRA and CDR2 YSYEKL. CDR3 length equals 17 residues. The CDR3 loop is CASSQDRASSSYNEQFF.

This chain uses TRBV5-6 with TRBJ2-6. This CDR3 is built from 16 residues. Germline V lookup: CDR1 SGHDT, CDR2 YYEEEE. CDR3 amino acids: CASSPDRRSGANVLTF. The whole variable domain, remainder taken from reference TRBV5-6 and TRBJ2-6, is DAGVTQSPTHLIKTRGQQVTLRCSPKSGHDTVSWYQQALGQGPQFIFQYYEEEERQRGNFPDRFSGHQFPNYSSELNVNALLLGDSALYLCASSPDRRSGANVLTFGAGSRLTVL.

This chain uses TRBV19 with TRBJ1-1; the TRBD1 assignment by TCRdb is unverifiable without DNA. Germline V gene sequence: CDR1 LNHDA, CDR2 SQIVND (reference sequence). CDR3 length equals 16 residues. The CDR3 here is CASSIMGGQVNTEAFF.

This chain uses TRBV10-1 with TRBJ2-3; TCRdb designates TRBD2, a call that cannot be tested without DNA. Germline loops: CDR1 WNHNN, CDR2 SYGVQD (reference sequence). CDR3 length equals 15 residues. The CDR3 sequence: CASSVVAGGMDTQYF.

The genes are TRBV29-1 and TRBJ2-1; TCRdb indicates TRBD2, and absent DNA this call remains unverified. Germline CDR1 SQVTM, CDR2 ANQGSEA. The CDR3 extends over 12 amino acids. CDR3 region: CSAAVPGLEQFF.

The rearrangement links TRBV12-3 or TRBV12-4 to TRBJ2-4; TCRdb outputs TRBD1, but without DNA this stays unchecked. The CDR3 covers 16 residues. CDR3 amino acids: CASSMTGFGAKNIQYF.